These T cell receptor beta chains were read from a single sample in a study of CD8 T cells in ankylosing spondylitis. TCRdb re-analysed the 5' RACE reads in MiXCR, keeping a single row per CDR3 protein. The sample carries over 700,000 distinct CDR3 sequences, under 20% recorded once. Source material: blood, either unsorted or a sorted T cell fraction (not recorded which). These receptor sequences come from a male donor with ankylosing spondylitis. Both conserved end residues are part of each CDR3. Fields, in order: V gene, clone size, J gene, CDR3 protein. Clone size is shown for a subset of rows, as once, few, many or a class of expanded clone.

TRBV5-1	few	TRBJ1-1	CASSSPRTGNLNTEAFF
TRBV3-1	many	TRBJ1-4	CASSQVSDRGNEKLFF
TRBV12-3/TRBV12-4	NA	TRBJ1-1	CASSPNPTGGTEAFF
TRBV29-1	few	TRBJ1-2	CSEAYGYTF
TRBV7-2	few	TRBJ1-1	CASSSPRGTGSEAFF
TRBV20-1	few	TRBJ2-7	CSARGPPGGRMYEQYF
TRBV2	few	TRBJ2-7	CASSDGLAVYEQYF
TRBV6-1	NA	TRBJ1-2	CASRAKGQFNGYTF
TRBV12-3/TRBV12-4	NA	TRBJ2-1	CASSLAPGTRSGNEQFF
TRBV9	NA	TRBJ1-2	CASSVGVGDGNYGYTF
TRBV4-2	NA	TRBJ2-7	CASSQERGGSYEQYF
TRBV27	NA	TRBJ1-6	CASSRTWNSPLHF
TRBV20-1	NA	TRBJ2-1	CSAIPVQISYNEQFF
TRBV6-5	few	TRBJ2-7	CASSSGGQFYEQYF
TRBV12-3/TRBV12-4	many	TRBJ2-3	CASSPRDTQYF
TRBV21-1	few	TRBJ2-6	CASSKTGANSSGANVLTF
TRBV10-3	NA	TRBJ1-2	CAISERDRRSDGYTF
TRBV6-1	few	TRBJ2-7	CASSAQGLAAYEQYF
TRBV5-1	NA	TRBJ1-5	CASSLVVGVQPQHF
TRBV12-3/TRBV12-4	NA	TRBJ1-4	CASSLSRVGGEKLFF
TRBV6-2/TRBV6-3	NA	TRBJ2-1	CASSYYGGRTSFSYNEQFF
TRBV10-3	few	TRBJ2-1	CAISSGSPGVHEQFF
TRBV19	NA	TRBJ1-1	CASSLLTGKSWNTEAFF
TRBV3-1	few	TRBJ1-2	CASSQDWQGGGYGYTF